This T cell receptor (beta chain) was identified during a study of technical replicates of blood from a handful of donors. This CDR3 contains 13 residues. Germline V gene sequence: CDR1 SGHNT, CDR2 YYREEE (reference sequence). V lost 2 bases to trimming and J lost 7 bases; unmatched junction nucleotides: 5. Sequenced by immunoSEQ multiplex PCR; TCRdb stores in-frame clones only, minus some. Of about 83,000 clones in the sample, about 91% were seen once. Sequencing input: T cells isolated from PBMCs. The gene calls are TRBV5-4 and TRBJ2-7; the match to TRBD1 covers 8 bases. This receptor was taken from a human donor in good health. The DNA for the CDR3 is TGTGCCAGCAGCTTTCAGGGGGCGCGGGAGCAGTACTTC. Its translation is CASSFQGAREQYF.